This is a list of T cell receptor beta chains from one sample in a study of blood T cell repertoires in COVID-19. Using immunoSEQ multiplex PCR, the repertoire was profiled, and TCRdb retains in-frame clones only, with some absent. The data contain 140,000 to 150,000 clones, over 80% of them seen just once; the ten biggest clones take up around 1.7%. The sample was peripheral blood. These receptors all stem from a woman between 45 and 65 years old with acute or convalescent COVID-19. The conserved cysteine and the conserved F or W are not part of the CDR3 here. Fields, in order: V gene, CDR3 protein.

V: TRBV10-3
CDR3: AISERYEQY

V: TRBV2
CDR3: AGGQPEFSEKLF

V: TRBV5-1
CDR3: ASSLDGTGGHGT

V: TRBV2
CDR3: ASSDRLAGAQEQY

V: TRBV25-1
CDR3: ASTMTGANYGYT

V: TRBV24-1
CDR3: ATSDTGTGGYGYT

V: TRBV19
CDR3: ASSRDRRSSYEQY

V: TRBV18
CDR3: ASSPGQGNYGYT

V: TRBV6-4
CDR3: ASSDSGGANTGELF

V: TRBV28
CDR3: ASSSAGQGEGYT

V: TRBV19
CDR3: ASSIVGTDTQY

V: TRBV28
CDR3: ASSSAVGSGGAFEQY

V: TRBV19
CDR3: ASSLGSTGTEAF

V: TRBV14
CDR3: ASRQGGRGGNEQF

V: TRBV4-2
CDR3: ASSLRPQRGNNEKLF

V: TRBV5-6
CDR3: ASRDRRDNEQF

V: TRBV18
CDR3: ASSPVGGPPYGYT

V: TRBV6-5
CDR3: ASSRTGQASSEQY

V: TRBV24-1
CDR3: ATSDSGGSGNSYNEQF

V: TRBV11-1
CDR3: ASSLGTGWDTEAF

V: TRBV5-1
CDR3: ASSLDGGGPYEQY

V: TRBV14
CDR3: ASSRRREHEAF

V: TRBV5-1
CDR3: ASSLQNTGELF

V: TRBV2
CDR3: ASSEVSRVSTLREQY

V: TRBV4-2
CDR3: ASSRAAWH

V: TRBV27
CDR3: ASSRQGMNSPLH

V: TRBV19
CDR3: ASSIGNDRELF

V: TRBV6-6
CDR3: ASSLGGGGFLTDGYT

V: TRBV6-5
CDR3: ASSYSRTGGASGYT

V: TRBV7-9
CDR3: ASSTPAGTGLSGNTIY

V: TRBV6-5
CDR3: ASTPRGGGYT

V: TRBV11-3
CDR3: ASSLDRGQNTEAF

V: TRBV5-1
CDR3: ASSLGQAYYGYT

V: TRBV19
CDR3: ASEGFGNQPQH

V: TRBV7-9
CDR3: ASSLYAVTNEKLF

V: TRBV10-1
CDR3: ASSESGRDRGQAF

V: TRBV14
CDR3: ASSHAVGTGYNEQF

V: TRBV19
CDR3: ASSEGGTGFRDEKLF

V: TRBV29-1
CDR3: SVGKGVNQPQH

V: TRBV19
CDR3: ASSIGGTGRTGELF

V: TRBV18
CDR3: ASSVSEVPYEQY

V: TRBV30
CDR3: AWSRSGGASYNEQF

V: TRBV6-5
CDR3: ASNQQDGENSPLH

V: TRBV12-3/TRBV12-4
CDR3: ASSTRAAAPQH

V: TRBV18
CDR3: ASSPSVASGGYEQY